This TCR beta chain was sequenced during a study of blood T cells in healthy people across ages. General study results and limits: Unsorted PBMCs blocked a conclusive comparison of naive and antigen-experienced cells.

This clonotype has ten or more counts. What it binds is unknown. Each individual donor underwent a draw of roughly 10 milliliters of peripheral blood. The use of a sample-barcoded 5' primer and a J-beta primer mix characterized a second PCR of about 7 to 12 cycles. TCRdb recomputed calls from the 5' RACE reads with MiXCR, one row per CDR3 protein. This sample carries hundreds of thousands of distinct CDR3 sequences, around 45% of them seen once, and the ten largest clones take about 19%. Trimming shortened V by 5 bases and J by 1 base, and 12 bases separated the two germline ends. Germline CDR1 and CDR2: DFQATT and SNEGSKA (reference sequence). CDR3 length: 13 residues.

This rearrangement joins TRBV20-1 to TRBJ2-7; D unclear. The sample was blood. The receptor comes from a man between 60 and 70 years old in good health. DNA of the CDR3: TGCAGTGCTCAGATGTCTCCATCCTACGAGCAGTACTTC. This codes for CSAQMSPSYEQYF.